The 12 T cell receptor beta chains given below trace back to one sample, sequenced in a study of cytomegalovirus exposure and HLA in healthy donors. The PCR employed 60 Vbeta primers together with 13 Jbeta primers. The repertoire was sequenced with immunoSEQ multiplex PCR; TCRdb's copy has only in-frame clones and lacks some. The repertoire table contains over 200,000 clones. Source material: PBMCs. Every receptor here comes from a woman aged 25 to 39 in good health and CMV-seropositive.

The chain joins TRBV18 to TRBJ1-1; 8 bases line up with TRBD1. The CDR3 sequence is 17 residues long. Trimming took 4 bases from V and 7 from J; bases not matched to a gene: 17. From germline, CDR1 is KGHSH and CDR2 LQKENI. Here the CDR3 reads CASSRWTGTSPRGEAFF. The CDR3 region has the DNA TGTGCCAGCTCACGCTGGACAGGGACTTCCCCACGTGGTGAAGCTTTCTTT.

This chain links TRBV5-5 with TRBJ1-5; 10 positions match TRBD1. Trimming at V came to 3 bases and at J to 3 bases, leaving 6 bases not matched to a gene. The CDR3 contains 16 residues. Germline loops: CDR1 SGHKS, CDR2 YYEKEE (reference sequence). The CDR3 DNA reads as TGTGCCAGCAGCTGGAGGGGACAGGGGACCAATCAGCCCCAGCATTTT. Translation gives CASSWRGQGTNQPQHF.

Comments on this clone: A read error may account for a junction end that differs from germline. V is TRBV5-3 and J is TRBJ2-5; the match to TRBD2 covers 16 bases. TRBV5-3 falls under the ORF class, with uncertain function. The CDR3 totals 20 residues. The CDR3 DNA reads TGTGCCAGAGGCTTTAACGAGGGGACTAGCGGGAGGGCGCAACAAGAGACCCAGTACTTC. Protein product: CARGFNEGTSGRAQQETQYF.

The chain combines TRBV10-3 with TRBJ2-2, with 8 bases matching TRBD1. The CDR3 runs to 15 residues. From germline, CDR1 is ENHRY and CDR2 SYGVKD. Trimming cost V 3 bases and J 3 bases; bases outside gene matches: 3. Here the CDR3 reads CAISDRGLDTGELFF. Written as DNA, the CDR3 is TGTGCCATCAGTGACAGGGGGCTCGACACCGGGGAGCTGTTTTTT.

This chain uses TRBV25-1 with TRBJ2-3; D gene unclear. V lost 1 base, J lost 2 bases, and 16 bases lay in between. The CDR3 consists of 17 residues. Germline-derived CDR1 and CDR2 are MGHDK and SYGVNS. For the CDR3, the DNA is TGTGCCAGCAGTGAATTTTTTACAGCAACACACACAGATACGCAGTATTTT. Translation gives CASSEFFTATHTDTQYF.

The chain links TRBV14 to TRBJ2-7, with D perhaps matching TRBD1 (5 bases). CDR1 is SGHDN, CDR2 FVKESK, per germline. The V end was cut by 0 bases, the J end by 0 bases, with 15 bases between. This CDR3 has 17 residues. DNA of the CDR3: TGTGCCAGCAGCCAAGATCTTTCCCCAGGGTACTCCTACGAGCAGTACTTC. Its protein is CASSQDLSPGYSYEQYF.

V usage is TRBV27 and J usage is TRBJ1-5; D is ambiguous. Germline CDR1 and CDR2: MNHEY and SMNVEV (reference sequence). CDR3 size: 15 residues. Trimming pared 3 bases from V and 5 bases from J, leaving 14 bases between. The CDR3 coding sequence is TGTGCCAGCAGTTTTTGGCCTAGCCGCTATCAGCCCCAGCATTTT. This sequence encodes CASSFWPSRYQPQHF.

The chain recombines TRBV7-9 with TRBJ1-2; TRBD1 aligns across 8 bases. The V and J ends lost 5 bases and 7 bases, in that order; junction bases with no gene match: 12. Germline values: CDR1 SEHNR, CDR2 FQNEAQ (reference sequence). CDR3 length: 15 amino acids. The CDR3: CASSPPGQGAGGYTF. CDR3 in DNA: TGTGCCAGCAGCCCACCCGGCCAGGGGGCCGGTGGCTACACCTTC.

The rearrangement uses TRBV28 and TRBJ2-7, with unresolved D. Germline V gene lookup returns CDR1 MDHEN and CDR2 SYDVKM. CDR3 length: 14 residues. Trimming took off 7 bases at V and 3 bases at J, with 16 bases between the two ends. CDR3 loop: CASMSPSRRYEQYF. The CDR3 bases are TGTGCCAGCATGAGCCCCTCGCGGCGCTACGAGCAGTACTTC.

V gene TRBV7-2 combines with J gene TRBJ1-4, with D unclear. The CDR3 spans 14 residues. From germline, CDR1 is SGHTA and CDR2 FQGNSA. V was cut by 4 bases and J by 4 bases, with 10 bases left in between. CDR3 residues: CASSSRGYNEKLFF. In DNA, the CDR3 is TGTGCCAGCAGCTCCCGAGGCTATAATGAAAAACTGTTTTTT.

The V call is TRBV27, the J call TRBJ2-3; 9 bases agree with TRBD2. This CDR3 is 15 amino acids long. Germline V CDR1 and CDR2: MNHEY, SMNVEV (reference sequence). V lost 6 bases and J lost 8; bases outside the gene matches: 12. The CDR3 DNA is TGTGCCAGCAGGGCCCCGGGACTAGCTTCCCTTACGCAGTATTTT. It translates to CASRAPGLASLTQYF.

This chain connects TRBV29-1 to TRBJ2-3; 7 bases agree with TRBD1. In germline, CDR1 is SQVTM, CDR2 ANQGSEA. V was clipped by 5 bases and J by 1 base; unmatched bases: 6. The CDR3 has 14 residues. CDR3 DNA: TGCAGCGTTAGAACAGGGGTAGGCACAGATACGCAGTATTTT. Amino acid sequence: CSVRTGVGTDTQYF.